Shown below are 21 T cell receptor beta chains from a single sample sequenced in a study of T cell clones after liver transplantation. The table came from immunoSEQ multiplex PCR; TCRdb's copy has only in-frame clones and leaves some out. The sample includes over 15,000 clones, 85% to 90% seen only once; the top ten take 10% to 15%. The specimen was CD8+ T cells from blood, collected almost 47 months after liver transplant. The receptors originated from a human patient who received a liver transplant. Some T cells may be graft donor cells.

The chain is built from TRBV2 and TRBJ2-1, with D possibly being TRBD2 (6 bases). Trimming left V 3 bases short and J 3 bases short, with 12 bases between. The germline V gene encodes CDR1 SNHLY and CDR2 FYNNEI. The CDR3 runs to 15 residues. In DNA, the CDR3 is TGTGCCAGCAGTGAGTCAGCGGGCAACTACAATGAGCAGTTCTTC. It translates to CASSESAGNYNEQFF. The whole variable domain, remainder taken from reference TRBV2 and TRBJ2-1, is EPEVTQTPSHQVTQMGQEVILRCVPISNHLYFYWYRQILGQKVEFLVSFYNNEISEKSEIFDDQFSVERPDGSNFTLKIRSTKLEDSAMYFCASSESAGNYNEQFFGPGTRLTVL.

The chain carries TRBV9 and TRBJ2-7, with TRBD1 identical over 12 bases. V was clipped by 4 bases and J by 4 bases; unmatched bases: 3. Germline V gene lookup returns CDR1 SGDLS and CDR2 YYNGEE. This CDR3 comprises 14 residues. Written as DNA, the CDR3 is TGTGCCAGCAGCCAGGGACAGGGGGCTTACGAGCAGTACTTC. Translated: CASSQGQGAYEQYF.

The J gene is TRBJ2-7, the V gene TRBV5-4; 9 nucleotides match TRBD1. V trimming: 4 bases; J trimming: 6 bases; junction bases outside the gene matches: 8. The germline CDR1 and CDR2 sequences are SGHNT and YYREEE (reference sequence). The CDR3 length is 14 residues. This CDR3 is CASSPDRGYSEQYF. As DNA, the CDR3 is TGTGCCAGCAGCCCCGACAGGGGGTATAGCGAGCAGTACTTC.

The J gene is TRBJ2-5, the V gene TRBV27; possibly TRBD1 for D (5 bases). Germline lookup yields CDR1 MNHEY and CDR2 SMNVEV (reference sequence). Trimming shortened V by 5 bases and J by 6 bases, and 16 bases separated the two germline ends. This CDR3 has 14 residues. The CDR3 region is CASSTHEGAKTQYF. The CDR3 DNA reads TGTGCCAGCAGTACGCACGAAGGGGCGAAGACCCAGTACTTC.

The chain uses TRBV7-9 and TRBJ2-7; a possible D gene is TRBD2 (5 bases). The CDR3 covers 15 residues. V was cut by 1 base and J by 2 bases, with 12 bases left in between. Germline values: CDR1 SEHNR, CDR2 FQNEAQ (reference sequence). CDR3 sequence (DNA): TGTGCCAGCAGCTTAGGGAGGTCGGTTCCCTACGAGCAGTACTTC. Translating it yields CASSLGRSVPYEQYF.

The chain uses TRBV4-1 and TRBJ1-4, with D uncertain. Germline loops: CDR1 MGHRA, CDR2 YSYEKL. V was trimmed by 3 bases and J by 4 bases, leaving 12 bases between them. CDR3 length: 15 amino acids. CDR3 sequence (DNA): TGCGCCAGCAGCCAGCACCCGGCCCGTAATGAAAAACTGTTTTTT. Residues: CASSQHPARNEKLFF.

This rearrangement joins TRBV2 to TRBJ1-4; a possible D gene is TRBD1 (5 bases). Trimming pared 6 bases from V and 0 bases from J, leaving 14 bases between. The CDR3 runs to 16 residues. Germline loops: CDR1 SNHLY, CDR2 FYNNEI. CDR3 coding DNA: TGTGCCAGCAGCCGGGACCGGACTTCAACTAATGAAAAACTGTTTTTT. Protein sequence: CASSRDRTSTNEKLFF.

The rearrangement joins TRBV28 to TRBJ2-7; TRBD2 matches 9 bases. This CDR3 region has 15 residues. V shed 6 bases, J shed 0 bases, and the junction held 6 bases outside the gene matches. Germline CDR1 is MDHEN and CDR2 is SYDVKM. The CDR3 protein is CASSWTSAYSYEQYF. CDR3 coding DNA: TGTGCCAGCAGCTGGACTAGCGCCTACTCCTACGAGCAGTACTTC.

V and J are TRBV28 and TRBJ1-4; no firm D call. In germline, CDR1 is MDHEN, CDR2 SYDVKM. Trimming took off 4 bases at V and 8 bases at J, with 11 bases between the two ends. The CDR3 has 13 residues. In DNA form, the CDR3 reads TGTGCCAGCAGTTCCACCTCTGACGAAAAACTGTTTTTT. Residues: CASSSTSDEKLFF.

The V gene is TRBV29-1, the J gene TRBJ2-7; D is perhaps TRBD1 (6 bases). V was shortened by 4 bases and J by 3 bases, with 13 bases between the two germline ends. Looked up from germline, CDR1 is SQVTM and CDR2 is ANQGSEA. The CDR3 spans 13 residues. The CDR3 DNA follows: TGCAGCGTTGGGGCAGGACAGTTCTACGAGCAGTACTTC. This codes for CSVGAGQFYEQYF.

CDR3 protein: CASSPGQGFTEAFF. The CDR3 nucleotides are TGTGCCAGTAGTCCCGGACAGGGTTTCACTGAAGCTTTCTTT. The chain carries TRBV19 and TRBJ1-1; 8 bases match TRBD1. The germline CDR1 and CDR2 sequences are LNHDA and SQIVND (reference sequence). The length of the CDR3 is 14 residues. The V and J ends lost 5 bases and 4 bases, in that order; junction bases with no gene match: 6. Full variable domain (remainder filled in from reference TRBV19 and TRBJ1-1): DGGITQSPKYLFRKEGQNVTLSCEQNLNHDAMYWYRQDPGQGLRLIYYSQIVNDFQKGDIAEGYSVSREKKESFPLTVTSAQKNPTAFYLCASSPGQGFTEAFFGQGTRLTVV.

The chain links TRBV7-9 to TRBJ1-2; 7 nucleotides align to TRBD1. The CDR3 covers 15 residues. In germline, CDR1 is SEHNR, CDR2 FQNEAQ (reference sequence). J was trimmed by 2 bases and V by 3 bases; bases with no gene match: 6. The CDR3 sequence: CASSLVNRGNYGYTF. In DNA form, the CDR3 reads TGTGCCAGCAGCTTGGTTAACAGGGGAAACTATGGCTACACCTTC.

This sequence joins TRBV29-1 and TRBJ2-6; D may be TRBD1 (5 bases). Germline V gives CDR1 SQVTM, CDR2 ANQGSEA. V dropped 1 base and J dropped 0 bases, with 10 bases sitting between them. The CDR3 covers 16 residues. CDR3 DNA sequence: TGCAGCGTTGAAGGGGGCAGTAGCTCTGGGGCCAACGTCCTGACTTTC. Translation: CSVEGGSSSGANVLTF.

This chain connects TRBV5-6 to TRBJ2-1; D is unresolved. CDR1 is SGHDT, CDR2 YYEEEE, per germline. The CDR3 is 12 residues long. The V and J ends lost 4 bases and 5 bases respectively, with 7 bases between them. CDR3 in amino acids: CASSPTDNEQFF. CDR3 DNA sequence: TGTGCCAGCAGCCCCACAGACAATGAGCAGTTCTTC. The variable domain in full, with the rest retrieved from reference TRBV5-6 and TRBJ2-1, is DAGVTQSPTHLIKTRGQQVTLRCSPKSGHDTVSWYQQALGQGPQFIFQYYEEEERQRGNFPDRFSGHQFPNYSSELNVNALLLGDSALYLCASSPTDNEQFFGPGTRLTVL.

This chain links TRBV4-1 with TRBJ1-1; TRBD1 is a possible D gene (5 bases). The CDR3 has 16 residues. Germline CDR1 MGHRA, CDR2 YSYEKL. Between the trimmed V and J ends, which lost 3 bases and 2 bases, there was a span of 16 bases. The CDR3 is CASSQGGDLGNTEAFF. In DNA form, the CDR3 reads TGCGCCAGCAGCCAGGGGGGGGATTTGGGAAACACTGAAGCTTTCTTT.

CDR3 amino acids: CASSSYQGYTEAFF. The DNA for the CDR3 is TGTGCCAGCAGCTCTTATCAGGGATACACTGAAGCTTTCTTT. The chain recombines TRBV5-5 with TRBJ1-1; tentatively, D is TRBD1 (5 bases). CDR3 length: 14 residues. The V end was cut by 3 bases, the J end by 3 bases, with 12 bases between. Germline V CDR1 and CDR2: SGHKS, YYEKEE (reference sequence). The variable domain in full, with the rest retrieved from reference TRBV5-5 and TRBJ1-1, is DAGVTQSPTHLIKTRGQQVTLRCSPISGHKSVSWYQQVLGQGPQFIFQYYEKEERGRGNFPDRFSARQFPNYSSELNVNALLLGDSALYLCASSSYQGYTEAFFGQGTRLTVV.

This clone is a singleton in its sample. This chain connects TRBV28 to TRBJ2-7, with TRBD2 identical over 8 bases. J lost 4 bases, V lost 3 bases, and 8 bases had no gene match. CDR3 size: 15 residues. Germline loops: CDR1 MDHEN, CDR2 SYDVKM. The CDR3 region is CASSFTGGPDYEQYF. The CDR3 DNA reads TGTGCCAGCAGTTTCACGGGAGGGCCGGATTACGAGCAGTACTTC.

V is TRBV7-8 and J is TRBJ2-7; the D is unclear. CDR1 is SGHVS and CDR2 is FQNEAQ in the germline V gene. V was cut by 5 bases and J by 6 bases, with 17 bases left in between. CDR3 length: 14 amino acids. CDR3 sequence reads: CASSESKGFSEQYF. As DNA, the CDR3 is TGTGCCAGCAGCGAGTCAAAGGGTTTTTCCGAGCAGTACTTC.

This clone has a handful of counts. This chain connects TRBV30 to TRBJ2-7, with D perhaps matching TRBD2 (5 bases). The CDR3 covers 14 residues. Germline loops: CDR1 GTSNPN, CDR2 SVGIG (reference sequence). V dropped 1 base and J dropped 7 bases, with 17 bases sitting between them. The CDR3 spells CAWSGLQLDWEQYF. CDR3 coding DNA: TGTGCCTGGAGTGGCCTCCAACTAGATTGGGAGCAGTACTTC.

V gene TRBV7-2 combines with J gene TRBJ1-2; D unresolved. Trimming removed 4 bases at V and 5 bases at J, with 11 bases between. The CDR3 is 13 residues long. Germline loops: CDR1 SGHTA, CDR2 FQGNSA. CDR3 protein: CASSSKTGYGYTF. The CDR3 DNA reads as TGTGCCAGCAGCTCAAAGACCGGATATGGCTACACCTTC.

This sequence joins TRBV5-8 and TRBJ2-2; 7 bases are shared with TRBD1. Germline values: CDR1 SGHTS, CDR2 YDEGEE. The CDR3 extends over 16 amino acids. The ends lost 4 bases at V and 4 bases at J; junction bases unmatched: 10. This chain's CDR3 is CASSPRTGHPTGELFF. In DNA form, the CDR3 reads TGTGCCAGCAGCCCGCGGACAGGACACCCCACCGGGGAGCTGTTTTTT.